This entry describes one T cell receptor (beta chain). The method was immunoSEQ multiplex PCR; TCRdb's version includes in-frame clones alone and lacks a portion of them. The sample contains 70,000 to 95,000 clones, over 85% of which appear only once. The data were taken from a study of siplizumab effects on memory and regulatory T cells. Germline-derived CDR1 and CDR2 are SGDLS and YYNGEE. This CDR3 contains 17 residues. The V gene end was trimmed by 3 bases and the J gene end by 2 bases; junction bases not matched to a gene: 11. Sample: CD8+ T cells sorted from blood. The chain is built from TRBV9 and TRBJ2-5; TRBD2 agrees at 9 bases. The TCR sequence derives from a human donor in good health. CDR3 nucleotides: TGTGCCAGCAGCGCCGGCGGGAGGGCTTGGGGACAAGAGACCCAGTACTTC. Its protein product is CASSAGGRAWGQETQYF.